The 15 T cell receptor beta chains below come from one sample, sequenced in a study of memory CD4+ T cells and cytomegalovirus serostatus. Using immunoSEQ multiplex PCR, the repertoire was profiled, and TCRdb retains in-frame clones only, with some absent. The sample holds under 50,000 clones, around 79% seen once. Single viable CD3+CD4+CD8-CD45RO+ cells were sorted as the memory CD4+ T cells. The sequencing sample was made of memory CD4+ T cells from blood. The source is an adult in good health and CMV-seronegative.

The chain couples TRBV6-1 to TRBJ1-2; D is perhaps TRBD1 (5 bases). In germline, CDR1 is MNHNS, CDR2 SASEGT. This CDR3 has 15 residues. V was pared by 0 bases and J by 8 bases, with 16 bases between. The DNA for the CDR3 is TGTGCCAGCAGTGAAGCGTCGGGGGTTCCGGTCGGCTACACCTTC. Translated, it gives CASSEASGVPVGYTF.

The chain joins TRBV10-2 to TRBJ1-5; D remains unclear. Looked up from germline, CDR1 is WSHSY and CDR2 is SAAADI. This CDR3 has 15 residues. The V and J ends lost 4 bases and 0 bases respectively, with 10 bases between them. This CDR3 is CASSVTLNSNQPQHF. The CDR3 DNA sequence: TGCGCCAGCAGTGTTACCCTCAATAGCAATCAGCCCCAGCATTTT.

This chain joins TRBV6-1 and TRBJ2-7; 8 positions agree with TRBD2. This CDR3 is 14 amino acids long. V shed 1 base and J 8 bases; nucleotides not matched to a gene: 7. From germline, CDR1 is MNHNS and CDR2 SASEGT. CDR3 protein: CASSEGSSGDQQYF. The CDR3, as DNA: TGTGCCAGCAGTGAAGGAAGTAGCGGGGATCAGCAGTACTTC.

The chain uses TRBV9 and TRBJ1-1, with D maybe TRBD1 (5 bases). The CDR3 has 19 amino acids. V dropped 6 bases and J dropped 0 bases, with 27 bases sitting between them. Germline CDR1 and CDR2: SGDLS and YYNGEE. CDR3 region: CASTAREDIYLIMNTEAFF. CDR3 nucleotides: TGTGCCAGCACCGCAAGGGAGGACATCTACTTAATAATGAACACTGAAGCTTTCTTT.

The rearrangement uses TRBV5-1 and TRBJ2-7; TRBD1 matches at 7 bases. Germline V lookup: CDR1 SGHRS, CDR2 YFSETQ. The CDR3 is 15 amino acids. The junction had 7 bases not matched to a gene; V was cut back by 2 bases and J by 2 bases. DNA for the CDR3: TGCGCCAGCAGCTTTGGGACAGATTCAACCTACGAGCAGTACTTC. Translated, it gives CASSFGTDSTYEQYF.

The DNA of the CDR3 is TGTGCCAGCAGTGGGCAGGTATCCACAGATACGCAGTATTTT. It specifies CASSGQVSTDTQYF. The V gene is TRBV6-1, the J gene TRBJ2-3, with D uncertain. Germline V gives CDR1 MNHNS, CDR2 SASEGT. V lost 4 bases and J lost 2, with 10 bases in between. This CDR3 has 14 residues.

As concerns this clone: Its ends do not fully match the called genes, so a read error is possible. This chain joins TRBV2 and TRBJ1-1, with D possibly being TRBD1 (5 bases). Germline lookup yields CDR1 SNHLY and CDR2 FYNNEI. The CDR3 totals 14 residues. The CDR3 nucleotides are TGTGCCAGCAGCAAAGGGTCAGGGAACGCTGAAGCTTTCTTT. Translating it yields CASSKGSGNAEAFF.

This clone has a handful of counts. The sample carries other DNA sequences with the same CDR3. The rearrangement joins TRBV20-1 to TRBJ1-1, with TRBD1 as a possible D gene (6 bases). V was clipped by 4 bases and J by 5 bases, with 8 bases between them. The CDR3 spans 11 residues. Looked up from germline, CDR1 is DFQATT and CDR2 is SNEGSKA (reference sequence). The CDR3 here is CSANRDTEAFF. The CDR3 nucleotides are TGCAGTGCTAACAGGGATACTGAAGCTTTCTTT.

This sequence joins TRBV19 and TRBJ1-1; D is unclear. V lost 7 bases and J 2 bases, leaving 14 bases between the germline ends. The CDR3 runs to 14 residues. Germline V gives CDR1 LNHDA, CDR2 SQIVND (reference sequence). CDR3 amino acids: CASILRAGNTEAFF. In DNA, the CDR3 is TGTGCCAGTATCTTAAGGGCTGGAAACACTGAAGCTTTCTTT.

The V and J genes are TRBV9 and TRBJ1-1; D uncertain. V was shortened by 0 bases and J by 1 base, with 10 bases between the two germline ends. This CDR3 is built from 15 residues. Germline V lookup: CDR1 SGDLS, CDR2 YYNGEE. CDR3 nucleotide sequence: TGTGCCAGCAGCGTAGGTGGGCAGCCGAACACTGAAGCTTTCTTT. Its protein is CASSVGGQPNTEAFF.

The CDR3: CASSPKTVVPYEQYF. The CDR3 DNA reads TGTGCCAGCAGCCCCAAGACAGTCGTCCCCTACGAGCAGTACTTC. The rearrangement joins TRBV13 to TRBJ2-5; D is perhaps TRBD1 (5 bases). Gene TRBJ2-7 matches the end of the DNA better, so the J call may be wrong. CDR1 and CDR2 (germline): PRHDT, FYEKMQ (reference sequence). This CDR3 comprises 15 residues.

The rearrangement uses TRBV18 and TRBJ1-2, with a weak D call TRBD1 (6 bases). The CDR3 is 14 residues long. Trimming took off 5 bases at V and 3 bases at J, with 13 bases between the two ends. CDR1 is KGHSH and CDR2 is LQKENI in the germline V gene. CDR3 DNA sequence: TGTGCCAGCTCAGAACAGGGTATTGACTATGGCTACACCTTC. Translated: CASSEQGIDYGYTF. The full variable domain, completed using reference TRBV18 and TRBJ1-2, is NAGVMQNPRHLVRRRGQEARLRCSPMKGHSHVYWYRQLPEEGLKFMVYLQKENIIDESGMPKERFSAEFPKEGPSILRIQQVVRGDSAAYFCASSEQGIDYGYTFGSGTRLTVV.

This rearrangement joins TRBV6-5 to TRBJ1-3, with TRBD1 identical over 7 bases. Germline V gene lookup returns CDR1 MNHEY and CDR2 SVGAGI. V was clipped by 4 bases and J by 3 bases; unmatched bases: 6. The CDR3 totals 15 residues. Here the CDR3 reads CASSSGTVGGNTIYF. The CDR3 DNA sequence: TGTGCCAGCAGTTCCGGGACAGTGGGTGGAAACACCATATATTTT.

This sequence joins TRBV5-1 and TRBJ2-3, with 8 positions matching TRBD2. Germline-derived CDR1 and CDR2 are SGHRS and YFSETQ. The CDR3 is 16 amino acids. Trimming cost V 0 bases and J 1 base; bases outside gene matches: 4. In DNA, the CDR3 is TGCGCCAGCAGCTTGGGTACTAGCGGACGCACAGATACGCAGTATTTT. This translates into CASSLGTSGRTDTQYF.

The chain couples TRBV19 to TRBJ1-1; D unresolved. Trimming removed 5 bases at V and 0 bases at J, with 7 bases between. This CDR3 contains 13 residues. Germline V gene lookup returns CDR1 LNHDA and CDR2 SQIVND (reference sequence). CDR3 nucleotide sequence: TGTGCCAGTAGTTTGGACTTGAACACTGAAGCTTTCTTT. It encodes CASSLDLNTEAFF. Drawing the rest from reference TRBV19 and TRBJ1-1, the complete variable domain is DGGITQSPKYLFRKEGQNVTLSCEQNLNHDAMYWYRQDPGQGLRLIYYSQIVNDFQKGDIAEGYSVSREKKESFPLTVTSAQKNPTAFYLCASSLDLNTEAFFGQGTRLTVV.